This T cell receptor beta chain was observed in a study of graft-versus-host responses after intestinal transplantation. Study overall: Each recipient received a multivisceral, liver-intestinal, or isolated intestinal graft.

Study findings and constraints: Peak GvH clone levels in circulation were associated with early post-transplant HvG declines. Some patients had graft-donor T cell macrochimerism. In their allografts, the ratios of graft-versus-host to host-versus-graft T cell clones were high.

Both intraepithelial and lamina propria lymphocytes were released by processing graft tissue. A remark on this clone: Its specificity is unknown.

The table came from immunoSEQ multiplex PCR; TCRdb's copy has only in-frame clones and leaves some out. The repertoire holds approximately 60,000 clones, approximately 88% seen once, with about 1.7% in the top ten. CDR3 length equals 16 residues. The chain is built from TRBV21-1 and TRBJ2-7; the table names TRBD2, a call not compared with the DNA. TRBV21-1 is deemed a pseudogene. The material sequenced was ileum tissue, taken 350 to 400 days after transplant. This TCR was sampled from a human patient who received an intestinal transplant, so some T cells may come from the graft donor. The CDR3 DNA is TGTGCCAGCAGCAAAGCGGTGGCGGGAAGGGCATACGAGCAGTACTTC. It translates to CASSKAVAGRAYEQYF.